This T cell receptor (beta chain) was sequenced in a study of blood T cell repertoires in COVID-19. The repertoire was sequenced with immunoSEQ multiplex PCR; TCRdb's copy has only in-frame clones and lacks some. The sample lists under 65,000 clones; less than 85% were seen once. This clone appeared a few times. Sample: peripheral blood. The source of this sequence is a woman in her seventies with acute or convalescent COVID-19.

CDR3 protein: CASSLGPFTGLRLYNEQFF. Written as DNA, the CDR3 is TGTGCCAGCAGCTTAGGCCCGTTCACAGGGCTCCGACTCTACAATGAGCAGTTCTTC. The chain carries TRBV7-8 and TRBJ2-1, with D possibly being TRBD1 (6 bases). The V end was cut by 1 base, the J end by 3 bases, with 22 bases between. CDR1 SGHVS and CDR2 FQNEAQ come from the germline V gene. The CDR3 loop spans 19 amino acids.